A selection of T cell receptor beta chains follows, all from one sample in a study of OX40 agonist ivuxolimab in advanced cancers. TCRdb's copy holds only in-frame clones and misses some; the assay was immunoSEQ multiplex PCR. The sample has 71,000 or so clones, more than 85% seen once. The sample in question was CD4+ or CD8+ T cells sorted from blood, obtained in a trial of the OX40 agonist ivuxolimab. These receptors were obtained from an adult with an advanced solid tumor such as melanoma, head and neck, liver or kidney cancer. Each CDR3 is given with its conserved first and last residue. Fields, in order: CDR3 protein, J gene, V gene.

CDR3: CASTTGGRPYGELFF
J: TRBJ2-2
V: TRBV27

CDR3: CASSQERGASRTQYF
J: TRBJ2-3
V: TRBV4-2

CDR3: CASRPRLAGGDTQYF
J: TRBJ2-3
V: TRBV7-2

CDR3: CASSSWGGKGSPLHF
J: TRBJ1-6
V: TRBV7-2

CDR3: CASSVTPDSGNTIYF
J: TRBJ1-3
V: TRBV9

CDR3: CASSLRSPLEKLFF
J: TRBJ1-4
V: TRBV7-9

CDR3: CASSRPSGGDTQYF
J: TRBJ2-3
V: TRBV4-1

CDR3: CASSGGLAFSGANVLTF
J: TRBJ2-6
V: TRBV2

CDR3: CASSFGAQVGYGYTF
J: TRBJ1-2
V: TRBV5-4

CDR3: CASTVGLSTDTQYF
J: TRBJ2-3
V: TRBV7-2

CDR3: CASSLVTSGGNEQFF
J: TRBJ2-1
V: TRBV11-3

CDR3: CSAAPSAEGSNQPQHF
J: TRBJ1-5
V: TRBV29-1

CDR3: CASSSGTDTQYF
J: TRBJ2-3
V: TRBV7-2

CDR3: CAWSEGHSTDTQYF
J: TRBJ2-3
V: TRBV30

CDR3: CASRPGTGVQGGYTF
J: TRBJ1-2
V: TRBV28

CDR3: CASSLSFGTGGGEQYF
J: TRBJ2-7
V: TRBV19

CDR3: CASSIRGNTEAFF
J: TRBJ1-1
V: TRBV19

CDR3: CAITGGDNYNEQFF
J: TRBJ2-1
V: TRBV10-3

CDR3: CASSIFAGRSYEQYF
J: TRBJ2-7
V: TRBV19

CDR3: CASRSGGASNQPQHF
J: TRBJ1-5
V: TRBV2

CDR3: CASSALAGISTDTQYF
J: TRBJ2-3
V: TRBV11-2

CDR3: CATKTGVSTDTQYF
J: TRBJ2-3
V: TRBV15

CDR3: CASSSRTGGNTEAFF
J: TRBJ1-1
V: TRBV19

CDR3: CAGIGGADLTNEKLFF
J: TRBJ1-4
V: TRBV21-1

CDR3: CASSFGASHEKLFF
J: TRBJ1-4
V: TRBV28

CDR3: CASSLVGGRTEAFF
J: TRBJ1-1
V: TRBV11-2

CDR3: CATGDRSSTDTQYF
J: TRBJ2-3
V: TRBV10-3

CDR3: CASSSQGPEPGEQYF
J: TRBJ2-7
V: TRBV27